This TCR beta chain was sequenced for a study of post-analysis software for immune sequencing data. Built from TCR beta cDNA, the libraries had unique molecular identifiers in them. MiXCR, applied by TCRdb to the PCR reads, yields one record per CDR3 protein. Among about 400,000 distinct CDR3 sequences listed, less than 40% were seen once. The V gene's germline CDR1 is LGHNA and CDR2 YSLEER. Trimming removed 3 bases from V and 8 bases from J; junction bases left unmatched: 9. The CDR3 consists of 15 residues. Points from the study as a whole: Those with multiple sclerosis, the patient group, showed significantly lower normalized Chao1 diversity than controls. Patients used four to six TRBV segments, including TRBV5-6, TRBV5-1 and TRBV20-1, more often than controls.

This clonotype was seen only a few times. Its antigen is still unknown. The origin of this receptor is a girl between 10 and 17 years old with multiple sclerosis. The chain is built from TRBV4-3 and TRBJ2-1; 8 bases align to TRBD1. Material: blood. The CDR3 sequence is CASSHGQGSWDEQFF. The CDR3 region has the DNA TGCGCCAGCAGCCATGGACAGGGATCTTGGGATGAGCAGTTCTTC.